These 23 T cell receptor beta chains originate from one sample sequenced in a study of T cell responses to AZD1222 COVID-19 vaccine. The assay was immunoSEQ multiplex PCR, and TCRdb's table has in-frame clones only and misses some. The table lists 120,000 or so clones, around 91% of them singletons. The specimen comprised peripheral blood, sampled on day 0 of MenACWY control vaccination. The source of these receptors is an adult in good health.

J is TRBJ1-2 and V is TRBV5-1, with 8 bases lining up with TRBD1. Germline CDR1 SGHRS, CDR2 YFSETQ. This CDR3 has 13 amino acids. V lost 7 bases to trimming and J lost 4 bases; unmatched junction nucleotides: 6. The CDR3 sequence is CASRSTGAYGYTF. The DNA of the CDR3 is TGCGCCAGCCGCTCGACAGGGGCCTATGGCTACACCTTC.

A word on this clone: This CDR3 is also generated by other DNA sequences in the sample. The genes are TRBV30 and TRBJ2-4; 7 nucleotides match TRBD1. The CDR3 is 14 residues long. V lost 2 bases to trimming and J lost 1 base; unmatched junction nucleotides: 2. The V gene's germline CDR1 is GTSNPN and CDR2 SVGIG (reference sequence). Here the CDR3 reads CAWSLQGAKNIQYF. For the CDR3, the DNA is TGTGCCTGGAGTTTACAGGGGGCCAAAAACATTCAGTACTTC. Complete variable domain (other parts from reference TRBV30 and TRBJ2-4): SQTIHQWPATLVQPVGSPLSLECTVEGTSNPNLYWYRQAAGRGLQLLFYSVGIGQISSEVPQNLSASRPQDRQFILSSKKLLLSDSGFYLCAWSLQGAKNIQYFGAGTRLSVL.

This clone was detected once. The chain employs TRBV5-5 and TRBJ1-4, with 7 nucleotides matching TRBD1. Trimming cost V 2 bases and J 7 bases; bases outside gene matches: 8. The CDR3 loop spans 15 amino acids. From germline, CDR1 is SGHKS and CDR2 YYEKEE (reference sequence). CDR3 DNA: TGTGCCAGCAGCTTATCCGGGACAGAGGGTGAAAAACTGTTTTTT. Translated: CASSLSGTEGEKLFF.

This chain joins TRBV5-1 and TRBJ2-5, with 9 bases matching TRBD1. This CDR3 is 14 amino acids long. Germline-derived CDR1 and CDR2 are SGHRS and YFSETQ. The J segment lost 4 bases and the V segment lost 0 bases, leaving 1 base of the junction unmatched. CDR3 in amino acids: CASSLDRGPETQYF. Written as DNA, the CDR3 is TGCGCCAGCAGCTTGGACAGGGGGCCAGAGACCCAGTACTTC.

Only a few counts were recorded for this clone. The V and J genes are TRBV6-2 or TRBV6-3 and TRBJ2-3, with TRBD2 matching over 10 bases. This CDR3 comprises 16 residues. Trimming cost V 5 bases and J 2 bases; bases outside gene matches: 7. Germline V gene data show CDR1 as MNHEY and CDR2 as SVGEGT. The chain's CDR3 is CASSHGTSEYTDTQYF. The CDR3 bases are TGTGCCAGCAGTCACGGGACTAGCGAATACACAGATACGCAGTATTTT.

This clone was seen only a few times. This rearrangement joins TRBV4-3 to TRBJ2-1; the D gene is possibly TRBD2 (7 bases). Germline CDR1 is LGHNA and CDR2 is YSLEER. The CDR3 contains 16 residues. Trimming pared 0 bases from V and 6 bases from J, leaving 15 bases between. CDR3 protein: CASSQDPRGGFNEQFF. CDR3 sequence (DNA): TGCGCCAGCAGCCAAGATCCAAGGGGGGGGTTCAATGAGCAGTTCTTC.

The chain uses TRBV6-2 or TRBV6-3 and TRBJ2-7, with D uncertain. Trimming removed 6 bases at V and 0 bases at J, with 18 bases between. This CDR3 has 16 residues. Per the germline V gene, CDR1 is MNHEY and CDR2 is SVGEGT. For the CDR3, the DNA is TGTGCCAGCAGCCCTTATCCCCACTCGAGCTCCTACGAGCAGTACTTC. Residues: CASSPYPHSSSYEQYF.

J is TRBJ1-5 and V is TRBV5-6; D is uncertain. Trimming shortened V by 1 base and J by 7 bases, and 9 bases separated the two germline ends. The CDR3 extends over 13 amino acids. The germline gives CDR1 SGHDT, CDR2 YYEEEE. CDR3 coding DNA: TGTGCCAGCAGCTTGAGTACGGGCCAGCCCCAGCATTTT. This codes for CASSLSTGQPQHF.

The chain carries TRBV2 and TRBJ2-3; 9 positions match TRBD2. The V gene end was trimmed by 1 base and the J gene end by 2 bases; junction bases not matched to a gene: 4. CDR1 and CDR2 from the germline V gene are SNHLY and FYNNEI. The CDR3 extends over 16 amino acids. The CDR3 region has the DNA TGTGCCAGCAGTGAAGTGACTAGCGGACCCACAGATACGCAGTATTTT. Amino acid sequence: CASSEVTSGPTDTQYF.

The chain joins TRBV4-2 to TRBJ2-3, with 10 bases that match TRBD2. The CDR3 sequence is 19 residues long. V shed 0 bases and J 6 bases; nucleotides not matched to a gene: 15. Germline lookup yields CDR1 LGHNA and CDR2 YNFKEQ. This chain's CDR3 is CASSQELAGVFGFPDTQYF. CDR3 bases: TGTGCCAGCAGCCAAGAGCTAGCGGGAGTATTCGGGTTCCCGGATACGCAGTATTTT.

The chain links TRBV6-6 to TRBJ1-2; D remains ambiguous. The CDR3 is made up of 13 amino acids. The V gene's germline CDR1 is MNHNY and CDR2 SVGAGI (reference sequence). V shed 2 bases and J shed 5 bases, with 9 bases lying between them. The CDR3 DNA follows: TGTGCCAGCAGTTACCTAGGCTTATATGGCTACACCTTC. It specifies CASSYLGLYGYTF.

In DNA, the CDR3 is TGTGCCAGCAGCTTAGACCGGGGGTTGCACGAGCAGTACGTC. Its translation is CASSLDRGLHEQYV. This rearrangement joins TRBV7-8 to TRBJ2-7, with D tentatively TRBD2 (6 bases). The V gene's germline CDR1 is SGHVS and CDR2 FQNEAQ. This CDR3 is 14 amino acids long. The ends were cut back, 1 base at V and 5 bases at J, with 12 bases in the middle.

CDR3 protein: CASTVPNSYEQYF. DNA of the CDR3: TGTGCCAGCACCGTACCTAATTCCTACGAGCAGTACTTC. V is TRBV28 and J is TRBJ2-7; no clear D gene. The V end was cut by 7 bases, the J end by 1 base, with 11 bases between. Germline assignment: CDR1 MDHEN and CDR2 SYDVKM. The CDR3 extends over 13 amino acids.

This chain joins TRBV5-4 and TRBJ2-3; D possibly corresponds to TRBD1 (5 bases). The CDR3 runs to 14 residues. Trimming took 4 bases from V and 2 from J, leaving 11 bases between them. Germline-derived CDR1 and CDR2 are SGHNT and YYREEE (reference sequence). DNA for the CDR3: TGTGCCAGCAGCGAGGCTGGGGCCACAGATACGCAGTATTTT. As protein: CASSEAGATDTQYF.

The V gene is TRBV28, the J gene TRBJ1-3; tentatively, D is TRBD1 (6 bases). Looked up from germline, CDR1 is MDHEN and CDR2 is SYDVKM. The CDR3 has 15 residues. The V and J ends lost 1 base and 3 bases respectively, with 10 bases between them. The CDR3 DNA follows: TGTGCCAGCAGTTTATCGGGGGCTTATGGAAACACCATATATTTT. Amino acid sequence: CASSLSGAYGNTIYF.

This chain links TRBV6-1 with TRBJ2-3, with 7 bases lining up with TRBD1. Losses at the gene ends were 1 base for V and 0 bases for J; bases not matched to a gene: 4. The CDR3 consists of 16 residues. Germline V lookup: CDR1 MNHNS, CDR2 SASEGT. The CDR3 loop is CASSEGTGLSTDTQYF. The CDR3 DNA sequence: TGTGCCAGCAGTGAAGGGACAGGACTTAGCACAGATACGCAGTATTTT.

The chain links TRBV6-5 to TRBJ1-2; no clear D gene. Germline CDR1 reads MNHEY; CDR2 reads SVGAGI. CDR3 size: 14 residues. V lost 8 bases, J lost 0 bases, and 13 bases lay in between. As DNA, the CDR3 is TGTGCCAGCTCCGAGGCCAGAACTAACTATGGCTACACCTTC. The encoded protein is CASSEARTNYGYTF.

The chain joins TRBV7-9 to TRBJ2-2, with D perhaps TRBD2 (5 bases). V lost 5 bases and J lost 4, with 17 bases in between. Germline CDR1 and CDR2: SEHNR and FQNEAQ (reference sequence). The CDR3 extends over 16 amino acids. The CDR3 spells CASSPRPLGGTGELFF. The CDR3 nucleotides are TGTGCCAGCAGCCCCCGGCCACTAGGAGGCACCGGGGAGCTGTTTTTT.

This sequence joins TRBV14 and TRBJ2-1; 11 positions agree with TRBD2. Germline CDR1 SGHDN, CDR2 FVKESK. This CDR3 is 16 amino acids long. V gave up 3 bases and J gave up 5 bases; unmatched junction bases: 6. In nucleotides, the CDR3 is TGTGCCAGCAGCCACCGACTAGCGGGAAAGGACAATGAGCAGTTCTTC. Protein: CASSHRLAGKDNEQFF.

The rearrangement uses TRBV28 and TRBJ2-5, with a tentative D call TRBD1 (6 bases). Germline values: CDR1 MDHEN, CDR2 SYDVKM. The V and J ends lost 8 bases and 1 base respectively, with 14 bases between them. This CDR3 spans 14 amino acids. CDR3 region: CASGLGRGQETQYF. The CDR3 DNA is TGTGCCAGCGGCTTGGGCAGGGGCCAAGAGACCCAGTACTTC.

The chain combines TRBV28 with TRBJ2-7, with D tentatively TRBD1 (5 bases). Trimming left V 8 bases short and J 6 bases short, with 11 bases between. The CDR3 totals 11 residues. Germline CDR1 MDHEN, CDR2 SYDVKM. The DNA for the CDR3 is TGTGCCAGCCGGGCCAGGGTCGAGCAGTACTTC. It encodes CASRARVEQYF. Full variable domain (rest looked up from reference TRBV28 and TRBJ2-7): DVKVTQSSRYLVKRTGEKVFLECVQDMDHENMFWYRQDPGLGLRLIYFSYDVKMKEKGDIPEGYSVSREKKERFSLILESASTNQTSMYLCASRARVEQYFGPGTRLTVT.

The chain is built from TRBV14 and TRBJ2-7, with TRBD2 matching 9 bases. CDR1 is SGHDN, CDR2 FVKESK, per germline. V lost 4 bases and J lost 4; bases outside the gene matches: 8. This CDR3 has 15 residues. CDR3 DNA: TGTGCCAGCAGCCTTAGCGGGAGTGGAGAGTACGAGCAGTACTTC. Its protein is CASSLSGSGEYEQYF. Drawing the rest from reference TRBV14 and TRBJ2-7, the complete variable domain is EAGVTQFPSHSVIEKGQTVTLRCDPISGHDNLYWYRRVMGKEIKFLLHFVKESKQDESGMPNNRFLAERTGGTYSTLKVQPAELEDSGVYFCASSLSGSGEYEQYFGPGTRLTVT.

The rearrangement uses TRBV4-1 and TRBJ2-5; 8 bases align to TRBD1. CDR3 size: 17 residues. Germline CDR1 reads MGHRA; CDR2 reads YSYEKL. The ends lost 0 bases at V and 5 bases at J; junction bases unmatched: 11. DNA of the CDR3: TGCGCCAGCAGCCAAGATGTGGCGGGACAGGAGGAGGAGACCCAGTACTTC. It specifies CASSQDVAGQEEETQYF.